Each of the 16 T cell receptor beta chains below was sequenced from the same sample in a study of Graves' ophthalmopathy and Graves' hyperthyroidism. The study amplified TCR beta CDR3 regions using RNA transcripts. First-round RT-PCR with HTBI primers preceded a second-round multiplex PCR. TCRdb ran MiXCR on the multiplex PCR reads and lists one entry per CDR3 protein. The sample consists of 500,000 to 700,000 distinct CDR3 sequences, about 20% of them appearing once. Sequenced material: peripheral blood. The receptors were gathered from a woman aged 18-29 years with stable Graves' hyperthyroidism. Some clones in this sample may be carry-over from other donors' samples.

This clonotype was counted ten times or more. The rearrangement uses TRBV12-3 or TRBV12-4 and TRBJ1-1; a weak D match, TRBD1 (5 bases). Trimming removed 3 bases from V and 4 bases from J, with 15 bases in between. This CDR3 has 15 residues. Here the CDR3 reads CASSLQGGMSTEAFF. The CDR3 DNA follows: TGTGCCAGCAGTTTGCAGGGTGGAATGAGCACTGAAGCTTTCTTT.

In its sample, this clonotype was seen a few times. The CDR3 region is CASSYEEAGPYEQYF. CDR3 bases: TGTGCCAGCAGTTATGAGGAAGCGGGGCCCTACGAGCAGTACTTC. V and J are TRBV6-2 or TRBV6-3 and TRBJ2-7; 7 bases are a match to TRBD2. Trimming cost V 3 bases and J 2 bases; bases outside gene matches: 7. CDR3 length: 15 amino acids. Germline V gene sequence: CDR1 MNHEY, CDR2 SVGEGT.

This clonotype appeared a few times. The chain uses TRBV7-3 and TRBJ1-1; 9 nucleotides agree with TRBD1. CDR3 length: 16 amino acids. Germline CDR1 SGHTA, CDR2 FQGTGA. The V segment lost 3 bases and the J segment 3 bases; nucleotides outside the gene matches: 8. CDR3 sequence reads: CASSFGTGRVYTEAFF. CDR3 nucleotide sequence: TGTGCCAGCAGCTTCGGGACAGGGAGAGTTTACACTGAAGCTTTCTTT. Complete variable domain (other parts from reference TRBV7-3 and TRBJ1-1): GAGVSQTPSNKVTEKGKYVELRCDPISGHTALYWYRQSLGQGPEFLIYFQGTGAADDSGLPNDRFFAVRPEGSVSTLKIQRTERGDSAVYLCASSFGTGRVYTEAFFGQGTRLTVV.

The chain has TRBV30 and TRBJ1-6, with D maybe TRBD1 (5 bases). From germline, CDR1 is GTSNPN and CDR2 SVGIG (reference sequence). The CDR3 is 13 residues long. V was shortened by 1 base and J by 8 bases, with 9 bases between the two germline ends. CDR3 sequence: CAWSDRTDSPLHF. CDR3 DNA sequence: TGTGCCTGGAGTGACAGGACGGATTCACCCCTCCACTTT.

This chain joins TRBV20-1 and TRBJ2-7; the D is unclear. This CDR3 comprises 14 residues. Per the germline V gene, CDR1 is DFQATT and CDR2 is SNEGSKA (reference sequence). Trimming removed 0 bases from V and 2 bases from J, with 11 bases in between. The CDR3: CSARDPSGAYEQYF. The CDR3 DNA is TGCAGTGCTAGAGATCCCTCGGGCGCCTACGAGCAGTACTTC.

This clonotype was seen many times. The junction departs from the called germline gene at one end, perhaps through a read error. The chain carries TRBV20-1 and TRBJ2-2; perhaps TRBD2 as D (5 bases). CDR1 and CDR2 from the germline V gene are DFQATT and SNEGSKA (reference sequence). The CDR3 extends over 14 amino acids. The DNA for the CDR3 is TGCAGTGCTGGAGAGGAGCGGAGCACCGGGGAGCTGTTTTTT. Translated, it gives CSAGEERSTGELFF.

About this clonotype itself: A much larger clonotype is one base distant, so this may be a read error. This rearrangement joins TRBV3-1 to TRBJ2-5; 7 nucleotides agree with TRBD1. Germline values: CDR1 LGHDT, CDR2 YNNKEL (reference sequence). The junction had 5 bases not matched to a gene; V was cut back by 1 base and J by 0 bases. The CDR3 runs 16 residues. The CDR3 loop reads CASSQGSGQDQETQYF. For the CDR3, the DNA is TGTGCCAGCAGCCAAGGTTCTGGACAGGACCAAGAGACCCAGTACTTC.

The chain is built from TRBV4-2 and TRBJ2-7; D ambiguous. V lost 0 bases, J lost 2 bases, and 11 bases lay in between. Germline CDR1 is LGHNA and CDR2 is YNFKEQ. The CDR3 is 15 residues long. CDR3 protein: CASSQDSAQPYEQYF. In nucleotides, the CDR3 is TGTGCCAGCAGCCAAGATTCCGCGCAGCCCTACGAGCAGTACTTC.

This clonotype was counted between two and nine times. The chain carries TRBV20-1 and TRBJ2-7; TRBD1 matches 7 bases. V trimming: 3 bases; J trimming: 4 bases; junction bases outside the gene matches: 0. CDR1 is DFQATT and CDR2 is SNEGSKA in the germline V gene (reference sequence). The CDR3 spans 11 residues. CDR3 region: CSASRGYEQYF. CDR3 DNA: TGCAGTGCTAGCAGGGGGTACGAGCAGTACTTC.

This clonotype was counted many times. The J gene is TRBJ1-2, the V gene TRBV5-6; D call uncertain. The CDR3 runs to 12 residues. V lost 4 bases and J lost 2, with 6 bases in between. Germline-derived CDR1 and CDR2 are SGHDT and YYEEEE. The CDR3 protein is CASSRFNYGYTF. DNA for the CDR3: TGTGCCAGCAGCCGGTTCAACTATGGCTACACCTTC.

This clonotype was counted at least ten times. This chain joins TRBV11-2 and TRBJ2-7; the D is unclear. The CDR3 runs 16 residues. Trimming pared 1 base from V and 3 bases from J, leaving 16 bases between. CDR1 SGHAT and CDR2 FQNNGV come from the germline V gene. The CDR3 is CASSLGHNPGVYEQYF. Written as DNA, the CDR3 is TGTGCCAGCAGCTTAGGTCACAACCCTGGGGTCTACGAGCAGTACTTC.

The sample holds many counts of this clonotype. This chain uses TRBV20-1 with TRBJ2-7, with a possible D match to TRBD2 (6 bases). Trimming stripped 6 bases from V and 5 bases from J, with 17 bases between. The CDR3 is 13 residues long. CDR1 DFQATT and CDR2 SNEGSKA come from the germline V gene (reference sequence). The CDR3, as DNA: TGCAGTGCCAGCCCACCCGGGAGCCACGAGCAGTACTTC. It specifies CSASPPGSHEQYF.

This rearrangement joins TRBV7-9 to TRBJ1-5, with D hard to call. The length of the CDR3 is 12 residues. Trimming pared 5 bases from V and 8 bases from J, leaving 10 bases between. The germline gives CDR1 SEHNR, CDR2 FQNEAQ (reference sequence). Here the CDR3 reads CASSQNGKPQHF. DNA for the CDR3: TGTGCCAGCAGCCAAAATGGAAAGCCCCAGCATTTT. The whole variable domain, filled in from reference TRBV7-9 and TRBJ1-5, reads DTGVSQNPRHKITKRGQNVTFRCDPISEHNRLYWYRQTLGQGPEFLTYFQNEAQLEKSRLLSDRFSAERPKGSFSTLEIQRTEQGDSAMYLCASSQNGKPQHFGDGTRLSIL.

This clonotype was observed a handful of times. The chain uses TRBV24-1 and TRBJ1-5; tentatively, D is TRBD1 (5 bases). The CDR3 spans 14 residues. Looked up from germline, CDR1 is KGHDR and CDR2 is SFDVKD. Trimming took off 7 bases at V and 6 bases at J, with 15 bases between the two ends. The CDR3 spells CATSDAGAGQPQHF. The CDR3 DNA reads as TGTGCCACCAGCGATGCTGGGGCTGGTCAGCCCCAGCATTTT.

The gene calls are TRBV5-8 and TRBJ1-5, with a tentative D call TRBD1 (6 bases). V lost 1 base to trimming and J lost 6 bases, with 14 bases between them. Germline values: CDR1 SGHTS, CDR2 YDEGEE. The CDR3 loop spans 15 amino acids. The CDR3 loop reads CASSLTGPRSQPQHF. The DNA for the CDR3 is TGTGCCAGCAGCTTGACAGGGCCAAGAAGTCAGCCCCAGCATTTT. The variable domain in full, with the rest retrieved from reference TRBV5-8 and TRBJ1-5, is EAGVTQSPTHLIKTRGQQATLRCSPISGHTSVYWYQQALGLGLQFLLWYDEGEERNRGNFPPRFSGRQFPNYSSELNVNALELEDSALYLCASSLTGPRSQPQHFGDGTRLSIL.

This clonotype appeared many times. This sequence joins TRBV7-3 and TRBJ1-6, with TRBD1 as a possible D gene (6 bases). The CDR3 spans 14 residues. Between the trimmed V and J ends, which lost 4 bases and 7 bases, there was a span of 11 bases. The germline V gene has CDR1 SGHTA and CDR2 FQGTGA. The CDR3 nucleotides are TGTGCCAGCAGCTGGGACACCGACAATTCACCCCTCCACTTT. It is translated as CASSWDTDNSPLHF.